A selection of T cell receptor beta chains follows, all from one sample in a study of Graves' ophthalmopathy and Graves' hyperthyroidism. TCRdb processed the multiplex PCR reads anew with MiXCR; each CDR3 protein has one entry. The sample records hundreds of thousands of distinct CDR3 sequences, more than 40% being singletons. The material sequenced was peripheral blood. These receptors were collected from an adult man with Graves' ophthalmopathy. The conserved cysteine and the conserved F or W are not part of the CDR3 here.

V,J,CDR3
TRBV6-5,TRBJ2-5,ASSYGRETQY
TRBV5-1,TRBJ1-1,ASSYQNRYSEAF
TRBV9,TRBJ2-7,ASSVGVAATSYEQY
TRBV7-2,TRBJ2-5,ASSLGEAGGKTQY
TRBV20-1,TRBJ2-7,SARQRRTAGYEQY
TRBV12-3/TRBV12-4,TRBJ2-7,ASRPPGQAPYEQY
TRBV7-9,TRBJ2-3,ASSSIKGQVTDTQY
TRBV13,TRBJ2-2,ASSLGRVAGELF
TRBV3-1,TRBJ2-7,ASSHRASLYEQY
TRBV19,TRBJ2-7,ASSPGTGLGYEQY